The 30 T cell receptor beta chains reported below all come from one sample, sequenced in a study of OX40 agonist ivuxolimab in advanced cancers. Using immunoSEQ multiplex PCR, the repertoire was profiled, and TCRdb retains in-frame clones only, with some absent. The sample records some 45,000 clones, 86% being singletons. The source material was CD4+ or CD8+ T cells sorted from blood, sampled in a trial of the OX40 agonist ivuxolimab. Receptors were obtained from an adult with an advanced solid tumor such as melanoma, head and neck, liver or kidney cancer.

The gene calls are TRBV29-1 and TRBJ1-2, with D unresolved. CDR1 is SQVTM, CDR2 ANQGSEA, per germline. The CDR3 spans 13 residues. V was shortened by 8 bases and J by 1 base, with 14 bases between the two germline ends. The CDR3 loop is CSIRRTDNYGYTF. Here the CDR3 DNA reads TGCAGCATCCGACGGACGGATAACTATGGCTACACCTTC. The variable domain in full, completed from reference TRBV29-1 and TRBJ1-2, reads SAVISQKPSRDICQRGTSLTIQCQVDSQVTMMFWYRQQPGQSLTLIATANQGSEATYESGFVIDKFPISRPNLTFSTLTVSNMSPEDSSIYLCSIRRTDNYGYTFGSGTRLTVV.

The chain combines TRBV2 with TRBJ1-5; the D gene is possibly TRBD1 (6 bases). The CDR3 length is 14 residues. The germline gives CDR1 SNHLY, CDR2 FYNNEI. Trimming cost V 6 bases and J 7 bases, with 16 bases left between them. The CDR3 sequence is CASRPTGYLQPQHF. The CDR3 DNA follows: TGTGCCAGCAGACCTACAGGGTATCTGCAGCCCCAGCATTTT.

This rearrangement joins TRBV7-6 to TRBJ1-1; TRBD1 is a possible D gene (6 bases). This CDR3 has 15 amino acids. The V end was cut by 1 base, the J end by 5 bases, with 14 bases between. Germline V gives CDR1 SGHVS, CDR2 FNYEAQ. This CDR3 is CASSLGEGVRTEAFF. CDR3 DNA: TGTGCCAGCAGCTTAGGGGAGGGGGTTCGGACTGAAGCTTTCTTT.

This rearrangement joins TRBV10-3 to TRBJ1-1; 7 bases map to TRBD1. Germline V gene sequence: CDR1 ENHRY, CDR2 SYGVKD. V lost 7 bases and J lost 5; bases outside the gene matches: 7. The CDR3 covers 13 residues. CDR3 loop: CAITEETGTEAFF. The CDR3 bases are TGTGCCATCACCGAAGAGACAGGGACTGAAGCTTTCTTT.

The rearrangement joins TRBV7-3 to TRBJ2-2, with 8 bases identical to TRBD2. V shed 2 bases, J shed 3 bases, and the junction held 2 bases outside the gene matches. The CDR3 totals 15 residues. The germline gives CDR1 SGHTA, CDR2 FQGTGA. The CDR3 DNA is TGTGCCAGCAGCTTAGACGGGGGGGACACCGGGGAGCTGTTTTTT. It codes for CASSLDGGDTGELFF.

By share, this clone counts as medium-sized. This chain links TRBV2 with TRBJ1-1, with D unclear. Germline V gene lookup returns CDR1 SNHLY and CDR2 FYNNEI. The CDR3 is 12 residues long. V was shortened by 2 bases and J by 8 bases, with 9 bases between the two germline ends. The CDR3: CASSEPDYEAFF. The CDR3 DNA follows: TGTGCCAGCAGTGAACCGGACTACGAAGCTTTCTTT.

The J gene is TRBJ2-2, the V gene TRBV11-3, with 8 bases fitting TRBD2. Trimming at V came to 2 bases and at J to 2 bases, leaving 4 bases not matched to a gene. Germline-derived CDR1 and CDR2 are SGHNT and YENEEA. This CDR3 is built from 16 residues. The CDR3 reads CASSLFSGANTGELFF. CDR3 bases: TGTGCCAGCAGCTTATTTAGCGGGGCAAACACCGGGGAGCTGTTTTTT.

V gene TRBV7-9 combines with J gene TRBJ1-1; 9 nucleotides agree with TRBD1. J lost 1 base, V lost 5 bases, and 8 bases had no gene match. CDR3 length equals 16 residues. In germline, CDR1 is SEHNR, CDR2 FQNEAQ (reference sequence). CDR3 nucleotides: TGTGCCAGCAGCCCTCGGACGGGACAGGGGAACACTGAAGCTTTCTTT. Its protein product is CASSPRTGQGNTEAFF.

The chain has TRBV18 and TRBJ2-2; maybe TRBD1 (5 bases). Trimming shortened V by 0 bases and J by 7 bases, and 15 bases separated the two germline ends. The CDR3 spans 16 residues. The germline gives CDR1 KGHSH, CDR2 LQKENI. The CDR3 region is CASSPPKGFSIGELFF. The CDR3 DNA is TGTGCCAGCTCACCACCAAAGGGGTTCTCGATCGGGGAGCTGTTTTTT.

CDR3 loop: CSANYNEQFF. CDR3 sequence (DNA): TGCAGTGCCAATTACAATGAGCAGTTCTTC. This chain connects TRBV20-1 to TRBJ2-1; the D is unclear. CDR3 size: 10 residues. Germline V gives CDR1 DFQATT, CDR2 SNEGSKA (reference sequence). V was trimmed by 6 bases and J by 4 bases, leaving 4 bases between them.

The V call is TRBV5-4, the J call TRBJ1-1; D is perhaps TRBD1 (6 bases). There are 15 residues in the CDR3. Germline CDR1 reads SGHNT; CDR2 reads YYREEE (reference sequence). Trimming pared 0 bases from V and 4 bases from J, leaving 13 bases between. The DNA for the CDR3 is TGTGCCAGCAGCTTGGAGGTCAGGGGAGGCACTGAAGCTTTCTTT. This gives the protein CASSLEVRGGTEAFF.

The gene calls are TRBV7-3 and TRBJ1-3; D not certain. This CDR3 region has 14 residues. Trimming pared 2 bases from V and 1 base from J, leaving 6 bases between. Germline lookup yields CDR1 SGHTA and CDR2 FQGTGA. CDR3 nucleotide sequence: TGTGCCAGCAGCTTAGATGGTTCTGGAAACACCATATATTTT. Protein: CASSLDGSGNTIYF.

For the CDR3, the DNA is TGTGCCAGCAGCTCCACCTGGACAGAGAACACCGGGGAGCTGTTTTTT. Protein sequence: CASSSTWTENTGELFF. The rearrangement links TRBV28 to TRBJ2-2, with D possibly TRBD1 on 6 matching bases. Trimming cost V 6 bases and J 1 base, with 15 bases left between them. This CDR3 is built from 16 residues. CDR1 is MDHEN, CDR2 SYDVKM, per germline. The full variable domain, in which reference TRBV28 and TRBJ2-2 provide the parts outside the CDR3, is DVKVTQSSRYLVKRTGEKVFLECVQDMDHENMFWYRQDPGLGLRLIYFSYDVKMKEKGDIPEGYSVSREKKERFSLILESASTNQTSMYLCASSSTWTENTGELFFGEGSRLTVL.

The V call is TRBV14, the J call TRBJ1-6, with 8 bases lining up with TRBD1. CDR1 and CDR2 from the germline V gene are SGHDN and FVKESK. V was clipped by 2 bases and J by 7 bases; unmatched bases: 4. This CDR3 comprises 15 residues. The CDR3 is CASSQLTGANSPLHF. CDR3 in DNA: TGTGCCAGCAGCCAACTGACAGGGGCAAATTCACCCCTCCACTTT.

V gene TRBV6-5 combines with J gene TRBJ1-1, with a weak D call TRBD1 (5 bases). V dropped 0 bases and J dropped 4 bases, with 9 bases sitting between them. Germline V gives CDR1 MNHEY, CDR2 SVGAGI. The CDR3 totals 14 residues. The DNA for the CDR3 is TGTGCCAGCAGTTACTCGAACGGGGGCACTGAAGCTTTCTTT. It is translated as CASSYSNGGTEAFF.

The count of this clone is one. The V gene is TRBV12-5, the J gene TRBJ2-7; D is uncertain. V was trimmed by 2 bases and J by 4 bases, leaving 15 bases between them. This CDR3 comprises 15 residues. CDR1 and CDR2 from the germline V gene are LGHNT and FRNRAP. CDR3: CASGLWVSPQYEQYF. The CDR3 coding sequence is TGTGCTAGTGGTTTGTGGGTCTCTCCCCAATACGAGCAGTACTTC.

This chain links TRBV7-9 with TRBJ1-5; D remains ambiguous. In germline, CDR1 is SEHNR, CDR2 FQNEAQ (reference sequence). The V end lost 8 bases, the J end lost 9 bases, and 8 bases lay between the germline ends. This CDR3 contains 10 residues. CDR3 nucleotides: TGTGCCAGCGGGGAGGGGCCCCAGCATTTT. It yields the protein CASGEGPQHF.

The rearrangement links TRBV10-3 to TRBJ2-1; weak D call: TRBD2 (6 bases). The CDR3 length is 15 residues. The V end lost 6 bases, the J end lost 1 base, and 13 bases lay between the germline ends. Germline assignment: CDR1 ENHRY and CDR2 SYGVKD. The CDR3 DNA is TGTGCCATCAGCGATCTTAGCGGATCCTACAATGAGCAGTTCTTC. This gives the protein CAISDLSGSYNEQFF.

The chain joins TRBV9 to TRBJ2-7, with D hard to call. The CDR3 totals 13 residues. Germline V lookup: CDR1 SGDLS, CDR2 YYNGEE. The V end lost 3 bases, the J end lost 6 bases, and 13 bases lay between the germline ends. CDR3 sequence: CASSAQVIGEQYF. As DNA, the CDR3 is TGTGCCAGCAGCGCCCAAGTGATCGGCGAGCAGTACTTC.

This clone was counted between two and nine times. The chain couples TRBV10-3 to TRBJ2-1, with 7 bases that match TRBD1. Trimming removed 8 bases from V and 7 bases from J; junction bases left unmatched: 11. Germline V gene data show CDR1 as ENHRY and CDR2 as SYGVKD. The CDR3 is 14 amino acids. The CDR3 reads CAIGPDREPNEQFF. In DNA, the CDR3 is TGTGCCATCGGGCCTGACAGGGAACCAAATGAGCAGTTCTTC.

V gene TRBV2 combines with J gene TRBJ2-7, with D possibly matching TRBD2 (6 bases). The CDR3 runs 12 residues. V lost 7 bases and J 5 bases, leaving 12 bases between the germline ends. The germline CDR1 and CDR2 sequences are SNHLY and FYNNEI. The CDR3 protein is CASTVGSHEQYF. The CDR3 nucleotides read TGTGCCAGCACAGTCGGGAGCCACGAGCAGTACTTC.

The chain recombines TRBV29-1 with TRBJ2-7, with 7 bases that match TRBD1. Germline CDR1 reads SQVTM; CDR2 reads ANQGSEA. The J segment lost 0 bases and the V segment lost 7 bases, leaving 6 bases of the junction unmatched. The CDR3 runs to 13 residues. Here the CDR3 reads CSALDRSSYEQYF. The CDR3 nucleotides are TGCAGCGCCCTGGACAGGAGCTCCTACGAGCAGTACTTC.

V gene TRBV5-4 combines with J gene TRBJ1-1; a possible D gene is TRBD1 (5 bases). CDR1 SGHNT and CDR2 YYREEE come from the germline V gene (reference sequence). This CDR3 contains 16 residues. Trimming stripped 0 bases from V and 3 bases from J, with 15 bases between. CDR3 region: CASSLGAGLIDTEAFF. CDR3 nucleotides: TGTGCCAGCAGCTTGGGGGCAGGGCTAATAGACACTGAAGCTTTCTTT.

V and J are TRBV7-9 and TRBJ1-1; perhaps TRBD1 as D (5 bases). CDR1 is SEHNR and CDR2 is FQNEAQ in the germline V gene (reference sequence). The CDR3 runs to 14 residues. V lost 4 bases to trimming and J lost 4 bases, with 13 bases between them. As DNA, the CDR3 is TGTGCCAGCAGCTCGTCGGGGGGAAGCACTGAAGCTTTCTTT. Its translation: CASSSSGGSTEAFF.

The chain combines TRBV11-2 with TRBJ2-3, with D maybe TRBD2 (7 bases). V was cut by 5 bases and J by 4 bases, with 28 bases left in between. The CDR3 is 19 amino acids. Germline lookup yields CDR1 SGHAT and CDR2 FQNNGV. In DNA, the CDR3 is TGTGCCAGCAGCCCCTCCGGTGGACTGTACAGGGAGGGGGCAGATACGCAGTATTTT. Protein sequence: CASSPSGGLYREGADTQYF.

The gene calls are TRBV19 and TRBJ2-3, with 7 positions matching TRBD1. CDR1 LNHDA and CDR2 SQIVND come from the germline V gene (reference sequence). V was pared by 3 bases and J by 4 bases, with 4 bases of the junction left unmatched. The CDR3 runs to 14 residues. This CDR3 is CASSMEGGPDTQYF. CDR3 DNA: TGTGCCAGTAGTATGGAAGGGGGCCCAGATACGCAGTATTTT.

The genes are TRBV11-2 and TRBJ1-1; D unresolved. V shed 2 bases and J shed 1 base, with 8 bases lying between them. The CDR3 covers 14 residues. CDR1 is SGHAT, CDR2 FQNNGV, per germline. The CDR3 here is CASSLRAGNTEAFF. The CDR3 bases are TGTGCCAGCAGCTTAAGGGCAGGGAACACTGAAGCTTTCTTT.

The count of this clone is one. The V and J genes are TRBV28 and TRBJ1-2; D not resolved. CDR1 is MDHEN and CDR2 is SYDVKM in the germline V gene. With 3 bases removed from V and 5 bases from J, the gap between germline ends came to 10 bases. The CDR3 sequence is 13 residues long. The CDR3 DNA is TGTGCCAGCAGTTTTGTGGGAAGGTATGGCTACACCTTC. As protein: CASSFVGRYGYTF.

The chain carries TRBV6-6 and TRBJ1-1; weak D call: TRBD1 (5 bases). Trimming left V 0 bases short and J 8 bases short, with 10 bases between. CDR1 MNHNY and CDR2 SVGAGI come from the germline V gene (reference sequence). The CDR3 totals 13 residues. The CDR3 loop reads CASSYSVTEEAFF. The CDR3 nucleotides read TGTGCCAGCAGTTACTCAGTGACAGAGGAAGCTTTCTTT.

The chain is built from TRBV7-9 and TRBJ2-1, with D perhaps given as TRBD1 or TRBD2 (6 bases each). V shed 5 bases and J shed 7 bases, with 24 bases lying between them. This CDR3 region has 17 residues. The germline CDR1 and CDR2 sequences are SEHNR and FQNEAQ (reference sequence). CDR3 in amino acids: CASSHPLLVGGGNEQFF. In DNA, the CDR3 is TGTGCCAGCAGCCACCCTCTCCTAGTGGGGGGCGGGAATGAGCAGTTCTTC.